The source of this T cell receptor beta chain is a study of human T cells and chemical hapten exposure. In the study overall: Across samples, TCR yields varied, mostly owing to small differences in pooled library volumes.

From germline, CDR1 is MGHDK and CDR2 SYGVNS. This CDR3 is built from 15 residues. The ends were cut back, 3 bases at V and 3 bases at J, with 14 bases in the middle. Library construction involved attaching unique molecular identifiers to individual cDNA molecules, which allowed quantitative, reproducible TCR counting. In the original processing: Samples had a median of around 94,000 TCRs, ranging roughly 20,000 to 700,000. TCRdb reprocessed the 5' RACE reads with MiXCR, giving one entry per CDR3 protein. The V and J calls, along with clone size, are taken from TCRdb and not from the paper's own processing. The sample consists of under 150,000 distinct CDR3 sequences, approximately 20% of them appearing once. This clonotype was seen a few times. Total RNA was isolated from unfractionated whole blood.

The chain carries TRBV25-1 and TRBJ1-1; possibly TRBD1 for D (6 bases). This clonotype was sampled from a human donor in good health. CDR3 sequence reads: CASSEYTGIYTEAFF. The DNA of the CDR3 is TGTGCCAGCAGTGAGTACACAGGGATCTACACTGAAGCTTTCTTT.